This T cell receptor beta chain was identified during a study of T cell changes during pregnancy in multiple sclerosis. The table lists this clone with a few counts. Germline V CDR1 and CDR2: MRHNA, SNTAGT. This CDR3 spans 16 amino acids. With 3 bases clipped from V and 7 bases from J, the junction kept 9 bases outside the gene matches. The protocol was immunoSEQ multiplex PCR, while the TCRdb copy is restricted to in-frame clones and leaves out a portion. In the table there are roughly 47,000 clones, more than 80% of which are singletons. This specimen was CD8+ T cells from peripheral blood mononuclear cells, taken in the second trimester of pregnancy. This TCR came from a female donor with multiple sclerosis, enrolled in a pregnancy study. This chain uses TRBV6-4 with TRBJ2-1; 10 bases align to TRBD2. CDR3 protein: CASSEGLAGDLNEQFF. CDR3 DNA sequence: TGTGCCAGCAGTGAGGGTCTAGCGGGAGATTTAAATGAGCAGTTCTTC.